The clone carrying this T cell receptor (beta chain) occurred many times. Its antigen is unidentified. The data originate from a study of T cells in Graves' hyperthyroidism and ophthalmopathy. Stable disease denoted Graves' hyperthyroidism without ophthalmopathy progression within 18 months. Each diagnosis drew on symptoms, thyroxine, TRAb, thyroid ultrasound and orbital computed tomography findings. This CDR3 is 12 amino acids long. V lost 6 bases and J lost 6; bases outside the gene matches: 6. Germline assignment: CDR1 SQVTM and CDR2 ANQGSEA. TCR beta CDR3 regions were amplified from RNA. A set of HTBI primers served as the primers for a first-round RT-PCR of the TCR CDR3. TCRdb called the multiplex PCR reads again in MiXCR, with one record for every CDR3 protein. The sample has about 540,000 distinct CDR3 sequences; just over 45% are singletons. Overall study results and limits: It was a median around 6 months before onset that the model predicted ophthalmopathy.

This sequence was found in a woman aged 18 to 35 with Graves' hyperthyroidism. The chain uses TRBV29-1 and TRBJ1-1, with TRBD1 matching 8 bases. The material sequenced was peripheral blood or thyroid tissue (not recorded which). The DNA for the CDR3 is TGCAGCGTAGCGACAGGGGACTCTGAAGCTTTCTTT. This codes for CSVATGDSEAFF.